The rows below give T cell receptor beta chains drawn from one sample of a study of blood T cell repertoires in COVID-19. The assay was immunoSEQ multiplex PCR, and TCRdb's table has in-frame clones only and misses some. The sample carries about 150,000 clones, around 80% recorded once. The sequenced material came from peripheral blood. The receptors originated from a human donor with acute or convalescent COVID-19. The donor label of this sample is uncertain. Both conserved end residues are part of each CDR3. The order of the fields is D gene, J gene, CDR3 length, V gene, clone size, CDR3 DNA, CDR3 protein. The D gene is left open where the match is weak. Size is stated for part of the rows, as once, few or many counts, or as a class when the clone is expanded.

TRBD2	TRBJ2-2	13	TRBV5-1	NA	TGCGCCAGCCGCCGGGGGGACACCGGGGAGCTGTTTTTT	CASRRGDTGELFF
NA	TRBJ1-1	14	TRBV19	NA	TGTGCCAGTAGTATCACCCGAGAGGGCACTGAAGCTTTCTTT	CASSITREGTEAFF
NA	TRBJ1-4	14	TRBV5-1	NA	TGCGCCAGCAGCTTACAGGACCATAATGAAAAACTGTTTTTT	CASSLQDHNEKLFF
NA	TRBJ1-5	13	TRBV6-5	NA	TGTGCCAGCGTGGCCAGACAAAATCAGCCCCAGCATTTT	CASVARQNQPQHF
TRBD2	TRBJ2-5	17	TRBV6-1	NA	TGTGCCAGCAGTGAAATCCTGTCTAGCGGGGGCCAAGAGACCCAGTACTTC	CASSEILSSGGQETQYF
NA	TRBJ2-3	15	TRBV5-1	NA	TGCGCCAGCAGCTTAGGGTCAGGGAGCACAGATACGCAGTATTTT	CASSLGSGSTDTQYF
NA	TRBJ1-6	14	TRBV6-5	few	TGTGCCAGCAGTTACCGGGGTTCGAATTCACCCCTCCACTTT	CASSYRGSNSPLHF
TRBD1	TRBJ2-7	15	TRBV2	NA	TGTGCCAGCAGCGATAGGACAGGGAGAGCCTACGAGCAGTACTTC	CASSDRTGRAYEQYF
NA	TRBJ1-4	12	TRBV30	NA	TGTGCCTGGAGGTCGGGAGGGGAAAAACTGTTTTTT	CAWRSGGEKLFF
NA	TRBJ1-3	15	TRBV7-6	NA	TGTGCCAGCAGCTTGTCGACATTCTCTGGAAACACCATATATTTT	CASSLSTFSGNTIYF
TRBD1	TRBJ1-6	12	TRBV25-1	NA	TGTGCCAGCCGGGACAGCAATTCACCCCTCCACTTT	CASRDSNSPLHF
TRBD1	TRBJ2-4	16	TRBV23-1	NA	TGCGCCAGCAGTCAAAAAGTCAGGGGGCTCAGAAACATTCAGTACTTC	CASSQKVRGLRNIQYF
TRBD1	TRBJ2-7	13	TRBV6-5	NA	TGTGCCAGCATCCGAGGGGGCACGTACGAGCAGTACTTC	CASIRGGTYEQYF
TRBD1	TRBJ1-1	19	TRBV27	many	TGTGCCAGCGCCCCCCAGATTTCGGGACAGGGGCCCATGAACACTGAAGCTTTCTTT	CASAPQISGQGPMNTEAFF
NA	TRBJ1-5	17	TRBV10-3	NA	TGTGCCATCAGTGAGTCGGGAGAAGGCCTCAGCAATCAGCCCCAGCATTTT	CAISESGEGLSNQPQHF
NA	TRBJ1-2	14	TRBV6-4	NA	TGTGCCAGCAGTGACTCAGGCAGGCCGCATGGCTACACCTTC	CASSDSGRPHGYTF
TRBD2	TRBJ2-5	16	TRBV7-7	NA	TGTGCTAGCAGCAGAAAACTAGCGGGGGGGCAAGAGACCCAGTACTTC	CASSRKLAGGQETQYF
NA	TRBJ1-5	15	TRBV4-2	NA	TGTGCCAGCAGCCCGTCGGGGAAGAAGGATCAGCCCCAGCATTTT	CASSPSGKKDQPQHF
NA	TRBJ2-1	14	TRBV9	NA	TGTGCCAGCAGCGTGGATGACAGGTTAGGGAGGCAGTTCTTC	CASSVDDRLGRQFF
NA	TRBJ1-1	15	TRBV7-6	once	TGTGCCAGCAGCTTAGTCGGGGGGGCTAACACTGAAGCTTTCTTT	CASSLVGGANTEAFF
NA	TRBJ2-3	11	TRBV5-6	NA	TGTGCCAGCAGCCACACAGATACGCAGTATTTT	CASSHTDTQYF
TRBD1	TRBJ1-6	17	TRBV5-6	NA	TGTGCCAGCAGCCTAATCCCCGGGGACAGCTTTAATTCACCCCTCCACTTT	CASSLIPGDSFNSPLHF
NA	TRBJ1-4	14	TRBV11-2	NA	TGTGCCAGCAGCTTAGACCCGGCAGCAGGAAAACTGTTTTTT	CASSLDPAAGKLFF
TRBD1	TRBJ1-1	15	TRBV12-5	NA	TGTGCTAGTGAAGAGGACAGGGCCCGGGACACTGAAGCTTTCTTT	CASEEDRARDTEAFF
NA	TRBJ1-5	15	TRBV5-1	once	TGCGCCAGCAGCTTGAGGGGGGGCGATAATCAGCCCCAGCATTTT	CASSLRGGDNQPQHF
TRBD1	TRBJ2-7	16	TRBV5-1	few	TGCGCCAGCAGCCCTCGAGACAGGGATTATTTTTACGAGCAGTACTTC	CASSPRDRDYFYEQYF
TRBD1	TRBJ1-1	15	TRBV4-1	NA	TGCGCCAGCAGCCAGAAAACGACAGGGGTCACTGAAGCTTTCTTT	CASSQKTTGVTEAFF
NA	TRBJ2-1	17	TRBV12-5	NA	TGTGCTAGTGGTTTGGTAGGTGGGGGGAGCACCTACAATGAGCAGTTCTTC	CASGLVGGGSTYNEQFF
TRBD1	TRBJ1-2	15	TRBV7-2	NA	TGTGCCAGCAGCCCTCGACAGGGGGCGCACTATGGCTACACCTTC	CASSPRQGAHYGYTF
NA	TRBJ1-2	14	TRBV25-1	NA	TGTGCCAGCAGTGAATTCCGCCAGAACTATGGCTACACCTTC	CASSEFRQNYGYTF
NA	TRBJ1-2	14	TRBV2	NA	TGTGCCAGCAGTGAGGCGGGGTTAGGCTATGGCTACACCTTC	CASSEAGLGYGYTF
TRBD1	TRBJ1-5	14	TRBV6-5	NA	TGTGCCAGTGGGACAGGTTATAGCAATCAGCCCCAGCATTTT	CASGTGYSNQPQHF
TRBD2	TRBJ2-1	16	TRBV5-1	NA	TGCGCCAGCAGCTTGGGGAAAGCGGGGGGGCCCAATGAGCAGTTCTTC	CASSLGKAGGPNEQFF
TRBD1	TRBJ1-2	14	TRBV4-1	NA	TGCGCCAGCAGCCGGACAGGATCCAACTATGGCTACACCTTC	CASSRTGSNYGYTF
NA	TRBJ2-3	11	TRBV30	NA	TGTGCCTGGAGTGCCTTGGATACGCAGTATTTT	CAWSALDTQYF
NA	TRBJ1-4	18	TRBV4-2	NA	TGTGCCAGCAGCCAAGAGGGGCTGCTTAATTCCCAACCCCCAAAACTGTTTTTT	CASSQEGLLNSQPPKLFF
TRBD1	TRBJ1-2	13	TRBV6-5	NA	TGTGCCAGCAGAGCGACAGGGCCCTCGCCTTACACCTTC	CASRATGPSPYTF
NA	TRBJ1-2	15	TRBV6-4	NA	TGTGCCAGCAGTGACGCGCCCCGAGGGCTCTATGGCTACACCTTC	CASSDAPRGLYGYTF
TRBD1	TRBJ1-2	15	TRBV6-5	NA	TGTGCCAGCAGCCCGAAGGACAGGGGCGACTATGGCTACACCTTC	CASSPKDRGDYGYTF
NA	TRBJ1-1	14	TRBV2	NA	TGTGCCCCCCGGGGGGGGCGAGGTCCCACTGAAGCTTTCTTT	CAPRGGRGPTEAFF
NA	TRBJ1-5	19	TRBV12-5	NA	TGTGCTAGTGGTTCTCTCTCGGACGGGAGAATTTATAGCAATCAGCCCCAGCATTTT	CASGSLSDGRIYSNQPQHF
NA	TRBJ1-2	14	TRBV6-1	few	TGTGCCAGCAGAGTTTCCTCAGGGGACTATGGCTACACCTTC	CASRVSSGDYGYTF
NA	TRBJ2-7	14	TRBV7-9	NA	TGTGCCAGCAGCTTAGCGGGGCAGGTCTACGAGCAGTACTTC	CASSLAGQVYEQYF
NA	TRBJ1-1	15	TRBV9	NA	TGTGCCAGCAGCGTACTCCCTCAGAAGAACACTGAAGCTTTCTTT	CASSVLPQKNTEAFF
NA	TRBJ2-2	14	TRBV5-4	NA	TGTGCCAGCAGCTTGGCCGCGAACACCGGGGAGCTGTTTTTT	CASSLAANTGELFF
TRBD1	TRBJ1-3	13	TRBV7-2	NA	TGTGCCAGCAGCCCAGGACAGGGTGTCACCATATATTTT	CASSPGQGVTIYF
NA	TRBJ1-5	14	TRBV5-1	NA	TGCGCCAGCAGCCCCTCCAGGGACAATCAGCCCCAGCATTTT	CASSPSRDNQPQHF
NA	TRBJ2-3	17	TRBV5-1	NA	TGCGCCAGCAGCTTGGGGGCAGGGTTGCCTGTGGCAGATACGCAGTATTTT	CASSLGAGLPVADTQYF
NA	TRBJ1-4	13	TRBV2	NA	TGTGCCAGTCACGGGACAACTAATGAAAAACTGTTTTTT	CASHGTTNEKLFF
TRBD1	TRBJ1-5	15	TRBV6-5	NA	TGTGCCAGCAACCCAACAGGGGCGTACAATCAGCCCCAGCATTTT	CASNPTGAYNQPQHF
TRBD1	TRBJ1-1	14	TRBV6-6	once	TGTGCCAGCAGTTTTGACAGGGCGAACACTGAAGCTTTCTTT	CASSFDRANTEAFF
TRBD1	TRBJ1-1	14	TRBV11-2	NA	TGTGCCAGCAGCTTTGGACAGGGCGACACTGAAGCTTTCTTT	CASSFGQGDTEAFF
TRBD1	TRBJ1-2	17	TRBV14	NA	TGTGCCAGCAGACCTGGGACAGGGGAACCGAATTACTATGGCTACACCTTC	CASRPGTGEPNYYGYTF